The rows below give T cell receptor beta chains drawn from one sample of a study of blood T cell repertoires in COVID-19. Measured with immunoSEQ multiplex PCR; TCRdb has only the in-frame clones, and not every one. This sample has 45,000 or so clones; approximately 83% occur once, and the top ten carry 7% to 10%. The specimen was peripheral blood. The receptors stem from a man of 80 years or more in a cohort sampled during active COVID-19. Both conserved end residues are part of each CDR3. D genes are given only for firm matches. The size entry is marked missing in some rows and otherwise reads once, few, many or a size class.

DNA: TGTGCCAGCAGCTTTTGGGGCGCGGGGGAGCAGTACTTC; CDR3: CASSFWGAGEQYF; V: TRBV5-4; size: -; J: TRBJ2-7; D: -; length: 13
DNA: TGCGCCAGCAGCCTACAGGGGGTCGACTCTGGAAACACCATATATTTT; CDR3: CASSLQGVDSGNTIYF; V: TRBV5-1; size: -; J: TRBJ1-3; D: TRBD1; length: 16
DNA: TGTGCCAGTAGTAGGACAGGGGGTAGCAATCAGCCCCAGCATTTT; CDR3: CASSRTGGSNQPQHF; V: TRBV19; size: once; J: TRBJ1-5; D: TRBD1; length: 15
DNA: TGTGCCAGCAGCGTAGACAGCGGCACCTATGGCTACACCTTC; CDR3: CASSVDSGTYGYTF; V: TRBV9; size: -; J: TRBJ1-2; D: -; length: 14
DNA: TGTGCCAGCAGTGTAGGGGTTTATACCTACGAGCAGTACTTC; CDR3: CASSVGVYTYEQYF; V: TRBV2; size: -; J: TRBJ2-7; D: -; length: 14
DNA: TGTGCCAGCAGCCTGGGAGAGCACGAGCAGTACTTC; CDR3: CASSLGEHEQYF; V: TRBV5-4; size: -; J: TRBJ2-7; D: -; length: 12
DNA: TGCGCCAGCAGTGATACCGAGACAGGGGGCAACACCATATATTTT; CDR3: CASSDTETGGNTIYF; V: TRBV10-2; size: -; J: TRBJ1-3; D: TRBD1; length: 15
DNA: TGTGCCAGCAGCGTAGTAGGGAGAGGGGATACGCAGTATTTT; CDR3: CASSVVGRGDTQYF; V: TRBV9; size: -; J: TRBJ2-3; D: -; length: 14
DNA: TGTGCCAGCGGCGACGGGGGGACAGATACGCAGTATTTT; CDR3: CASGDGGTDTQYF; V: TRBV2; size: large; J: TRBJ2-3; D: TRBD2; length: 13
DNA: TGTGCCAGTGCCTCCGGGACTAGCGGTTACAATGAGCAGTTCTTC; CDR3: CASASGTSGYNEQFF; V: TRBV19; size: -; J: TRBJ2-1; D: TRBD2; length: 15
DNA: TGTGCCAGCAGCTTAGCGGGAGTCACAGATACGCAGTATTTT; CDR3: CASSLAGVTDTQYF; V: TRBV7-2; size: -; J: TRBJ2-3; D: -; length: 14
DNA: TGTGCCAGCAGCCTCAGCGGGGGGGCCTTCGAGACCCAGTACTTC; CDR3: CASSLSGGAFETQYF; V: TRBV9; size: -; J: TRBJ2-5; D: TRBD2; length: 15
DNA: TGTGCCAGCAGTGAAGCTAGCACCGGGGAGCTGTTTTTT; CDR3: CASSEASTGELFF; V: TRBV2; size: -; J: TRBJ2-2; D: -; length: 13